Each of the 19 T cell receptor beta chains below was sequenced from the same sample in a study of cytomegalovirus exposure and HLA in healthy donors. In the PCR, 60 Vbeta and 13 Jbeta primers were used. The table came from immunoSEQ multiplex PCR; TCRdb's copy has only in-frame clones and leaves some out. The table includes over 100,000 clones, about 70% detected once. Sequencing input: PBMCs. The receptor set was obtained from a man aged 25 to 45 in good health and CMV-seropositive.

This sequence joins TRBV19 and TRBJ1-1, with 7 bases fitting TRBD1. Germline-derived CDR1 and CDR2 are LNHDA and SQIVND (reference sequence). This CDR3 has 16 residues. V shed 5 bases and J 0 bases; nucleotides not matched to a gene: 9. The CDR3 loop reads CASSSGDRVMNTEAFF. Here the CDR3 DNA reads TGTGCCAGTAGTTCAGGGGACAGAGTCATGAACACTGAAGCTTTCTTT.

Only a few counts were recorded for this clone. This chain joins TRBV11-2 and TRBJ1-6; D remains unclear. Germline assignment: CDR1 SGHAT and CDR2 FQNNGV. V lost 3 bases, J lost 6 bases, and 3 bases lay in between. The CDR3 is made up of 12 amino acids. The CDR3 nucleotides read TGTGCCAGCAGCTTGAGTAATTCACCCCTCCACTTT. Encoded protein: CASSLSNSPLHF. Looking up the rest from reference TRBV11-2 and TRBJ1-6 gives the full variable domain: EAGVAQSPRYKIIEKRQSVAFWCNPISGHATLYWYQQILGQGPKLLIQFQNNGVVDDSQLPKDRFSAERLKGVDSTLKIQPAKLEDSAVYLCASSLSNSPLHFGNGTRLTVT.

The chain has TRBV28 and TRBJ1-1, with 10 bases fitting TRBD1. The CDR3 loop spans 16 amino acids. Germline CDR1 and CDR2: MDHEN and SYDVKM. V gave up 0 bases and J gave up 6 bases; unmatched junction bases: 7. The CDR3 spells CASSLWGTGDIAEAFF. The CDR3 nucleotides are TGTGCCAGCAGTTTATGGGGGACAGGGGACATCGCTGAAGCTTTCTTT. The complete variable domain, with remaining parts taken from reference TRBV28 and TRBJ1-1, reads DVKVTQSSRYLVKRTGEKVFLECVQDMDHENMFWYRQDPGLGLRLIYFSYDVKMKEKGDIPEGYSVSREKKERFSLILESASTNQTSMYLCASSLWGTGDIAEAFFGQGTRLTVV.

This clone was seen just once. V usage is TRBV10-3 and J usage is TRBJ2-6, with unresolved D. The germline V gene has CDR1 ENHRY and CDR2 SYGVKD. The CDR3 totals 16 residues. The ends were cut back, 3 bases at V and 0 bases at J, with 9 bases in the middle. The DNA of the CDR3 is TGTGCCATCAGTGAATCAATTCACTCTGGGGCCAACGTCCTGACTTTC. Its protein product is CAISESIHSGANVLTF.

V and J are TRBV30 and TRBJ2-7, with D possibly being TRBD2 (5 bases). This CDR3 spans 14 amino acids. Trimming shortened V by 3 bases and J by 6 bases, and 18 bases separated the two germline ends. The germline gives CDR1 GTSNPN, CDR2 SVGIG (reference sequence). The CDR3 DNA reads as TGTGCCTGGAGGCCCGGACTCCTCTGGGGCGAGCAGTACTTC. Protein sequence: CAWRPGLLWGEQYF. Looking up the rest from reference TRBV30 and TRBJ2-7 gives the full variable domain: SQTIHQWPATLVQPVGSPLSLECTVEGTSNPNLYWYRQAAGRGLQLLFYSVGIGQISSEVPQNLSASRPQDRQFILSSKKLLLSDSGFYLCAWRPGLLWGEQYFGPGTRLTVT.

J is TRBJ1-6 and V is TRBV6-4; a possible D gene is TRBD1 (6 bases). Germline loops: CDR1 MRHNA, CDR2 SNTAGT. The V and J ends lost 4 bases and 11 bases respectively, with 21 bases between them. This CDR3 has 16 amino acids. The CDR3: CASSASDRGRGAPLHF. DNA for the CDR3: TGTGCCAGCAGTGCCTCGGACAGAGGGAGGGGAGCACCCCTCCACTTT.

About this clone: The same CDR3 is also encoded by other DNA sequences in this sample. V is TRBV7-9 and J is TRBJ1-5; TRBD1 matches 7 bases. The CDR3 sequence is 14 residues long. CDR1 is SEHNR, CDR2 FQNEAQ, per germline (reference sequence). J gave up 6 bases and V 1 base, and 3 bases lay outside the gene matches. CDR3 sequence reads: CASSLVGGGQPQHF. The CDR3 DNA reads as TGTGCCAGCAGCTTAGTAGGGGGCGGTCAGCCCCAGCATTTT.

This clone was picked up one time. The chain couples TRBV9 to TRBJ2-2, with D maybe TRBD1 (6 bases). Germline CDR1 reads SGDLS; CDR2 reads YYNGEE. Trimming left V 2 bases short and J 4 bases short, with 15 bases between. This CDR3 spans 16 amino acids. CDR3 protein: CASSVGQGPATGELFF. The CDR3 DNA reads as TGTGCCAGCAGCGTGGGGCAGGGGCCAGCCACCGGGGAGCTGTTTTTT.

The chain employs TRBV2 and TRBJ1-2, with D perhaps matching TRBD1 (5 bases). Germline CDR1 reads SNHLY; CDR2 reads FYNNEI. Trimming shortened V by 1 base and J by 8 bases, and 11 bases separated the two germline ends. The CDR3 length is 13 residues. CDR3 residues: CASSEVRVRGYTF. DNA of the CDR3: TGTGCCAGCAGTGAAGTCAGGGTCAGGGGCTACACCTTC.

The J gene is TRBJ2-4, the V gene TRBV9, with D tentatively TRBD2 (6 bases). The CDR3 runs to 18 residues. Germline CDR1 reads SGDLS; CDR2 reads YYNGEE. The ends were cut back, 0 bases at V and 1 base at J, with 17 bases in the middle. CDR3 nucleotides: TGTGCCAGCAGCGTAGGAGGAGCCCGGGGGATGGCCAAAAACATTCAGTACTTC. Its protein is CASSVGGARGMAKNIQYF. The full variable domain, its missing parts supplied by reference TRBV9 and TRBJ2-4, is DSGVTQTPKHLITATGQRVTLRCSPRSGDLSVYWYQQSLDQGLQFLIQYYNGEERAKGNILERFSAQQFPDLHSELNLSSLELGDSALYFCASSVGGARGMAKNIQYFGAGTRLSVL.

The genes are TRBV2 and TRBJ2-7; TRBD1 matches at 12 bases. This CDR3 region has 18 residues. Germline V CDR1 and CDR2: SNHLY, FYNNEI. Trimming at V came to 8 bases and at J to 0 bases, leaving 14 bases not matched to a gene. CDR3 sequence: CASEPGQGARFSSYEQYV. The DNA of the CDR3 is TGTGCCAGCGAACCGGGACAGGGGGCTCGTTTTAGCTCCTACGAGCAGTACGTC.

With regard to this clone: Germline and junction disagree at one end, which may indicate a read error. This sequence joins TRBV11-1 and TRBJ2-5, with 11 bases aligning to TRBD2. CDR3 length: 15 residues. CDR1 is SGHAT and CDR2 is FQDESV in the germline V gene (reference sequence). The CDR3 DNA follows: TGTGCCAGCAGCCTAGCGGGAGGAGGGCTGGGGACCCAGTACTTC. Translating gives CASSLAGGGLGTQYF.

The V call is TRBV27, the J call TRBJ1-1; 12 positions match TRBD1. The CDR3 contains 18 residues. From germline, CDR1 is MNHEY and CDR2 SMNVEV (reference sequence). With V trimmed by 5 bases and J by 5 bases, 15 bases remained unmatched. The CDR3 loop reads CASSLSLPGQGAWTEAFF. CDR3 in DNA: TGTGCCAGCAGTCTCTCTCTCCCGGGACAGGGGGCATGGACTGAAGCTTTCTTT.

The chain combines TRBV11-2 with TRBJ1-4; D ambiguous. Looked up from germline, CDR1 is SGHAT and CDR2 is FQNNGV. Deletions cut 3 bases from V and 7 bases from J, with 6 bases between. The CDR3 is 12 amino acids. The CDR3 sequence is CASSFEAEKLFF. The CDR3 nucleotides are TGTGCCAGCAGCTTTGAAGCTGAAAAACTGTTTTTT.

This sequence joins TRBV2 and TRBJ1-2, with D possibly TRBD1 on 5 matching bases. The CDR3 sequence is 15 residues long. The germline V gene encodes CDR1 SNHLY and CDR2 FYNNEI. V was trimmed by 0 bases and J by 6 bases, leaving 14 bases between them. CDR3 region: CASSEAAGQGHGYTF. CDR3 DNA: TGTGCCAGCAGTGAAGCCGCCGGGCAGGGTCATGGCTACACCTTC.

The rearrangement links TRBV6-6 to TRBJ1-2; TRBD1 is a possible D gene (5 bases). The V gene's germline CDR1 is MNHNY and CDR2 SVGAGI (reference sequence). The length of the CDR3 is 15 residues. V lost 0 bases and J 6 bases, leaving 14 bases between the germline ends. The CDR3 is CASSYSAGSYHGYTF. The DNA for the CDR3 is TGTGCCAGCAGTTACTCGGCAGGGTCCTACCATGGCTACACCTTC.

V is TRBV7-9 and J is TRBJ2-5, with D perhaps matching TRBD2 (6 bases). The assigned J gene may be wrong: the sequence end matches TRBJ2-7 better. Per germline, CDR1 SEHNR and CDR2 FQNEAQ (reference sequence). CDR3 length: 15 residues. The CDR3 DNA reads TGTGCCAGCAGCTTAGAGGGACTTCGAATCTACGAGCAGTACTTC. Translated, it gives CASSLEGLRIYEQYF.

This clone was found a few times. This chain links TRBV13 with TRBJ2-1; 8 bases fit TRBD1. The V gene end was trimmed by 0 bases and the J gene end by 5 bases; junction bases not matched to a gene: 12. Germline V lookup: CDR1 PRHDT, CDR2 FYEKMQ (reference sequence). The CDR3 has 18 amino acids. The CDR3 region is CASSLGSGTGPFHNEQFF. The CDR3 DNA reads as TGTGCCAGCAGCTTAGGCTCAGGGACAGGCCCCTTTCACAATGAGCAGTTCTTC.

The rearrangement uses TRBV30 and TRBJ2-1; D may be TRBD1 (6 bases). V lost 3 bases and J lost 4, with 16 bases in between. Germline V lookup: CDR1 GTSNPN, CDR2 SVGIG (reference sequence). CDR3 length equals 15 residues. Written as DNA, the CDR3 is TGTGCCTGGAGCAGGACAGATACGATTTACAATGAGCAGTTCTTC. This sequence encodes CAWSRTDTIYNEQFF.